These T cell receptor beta chains were read from a single sample in a study of shared clonotypes between healthy human individuals. Generated by immunoSEQ multiplex PCR, the TCRdb table keeps only in-frame clones and is missing some. The table shows under 2,000,000 clones, with less than 95% occurring only once. Sequencing was done on a sample of naive CD8+ T cells sorted from blood. The receptor set was obtained from a man aged 18 to 30 in good health. The CDR3 runs from the conserved cysteine through the conserved F or W. Each record gives: clone size, J gene, V gene, D gene, CDR3 protein, CDR3 DNA. The D gene is left open where the match is weak. Clone size is stated in some rows and not others, as once, few, many or a class when expanded.

NA,TRBJ1-1,TRBV4-1,TRBD1,CASSHLQGSEAFF,TGCGCCAGCAGCCACCTACAGGGGTCTGAAGCTTTCTTT
once,TRBJ2-7,TRBV15,TRBD2,CATSRVGEGSYEQYF,TGTGCCACCAGCAGAGTAGGGGAGGGGTCCTACGAGCAGTACTTC
NA,TRBJ2-2,TRBV6-5,TRBD1,CASSETGYPGELFF,TGTGCCTCTTCGGAGACAGGGTACCCCGGGGAGCTGTTTTTT
NA,TRBJ2-4,TRBV5-6,NA,CASSLSGQAGVVAKNIQYF,TGTGCCAGCAGCTTGAGTGGACAGGCGGGGGTCGTTGCCAAAAACATTCAGTACTTC
NA,TRBJ1-6,TRBV9,NA,CASSVDTGSYNSPLHF,TGTGCCAGCAGCGTAGATACAGGCTCCTATAATTCACCCCTCCACTTT
NA,TRBJ2-7,TRBV7-8,NA,CASNVEAGYDEQYF,TGTGCCAGCAACGTAGAGGCGGGGTACGACGAGCAGTACTTC
NA,TRBJ1-1,TRBV19,NA,CASSIIEGMNTEAFF,TGTGCCAGTAGTATAATTGAGGGTATGAACACTGAAGCTTTCTTT
NA,TRBJ1-6,TRBV7-9,NA,CASSILQESSYNSPLHF,TGTGCCAGCAGCATACTACAGGAAAGCTCCTATAATTCACCCCTCCACTTT
NA,TRBJ2-3,TRBV18,NA,CASSPPTVGTDTQYF,TGTGCCAGCTCACCACCGACAGTTGGCACAGATACGCAGTATTTT
NA,TRBJ1-1,TRBV30,NA,CAWSVGIGREEAFF,TGTGCCTGGAGTGTGGGAATCGGACGGGAGGAAGCTTTCTTT
NA,TRBJ1-1,TRBV13,TRBD1,CASSFLTGKDTEAFF,TGTGCCAGCAGCTTCCTGACAGGGAAGGACACTGAAGCTTTCTTT
once,TRBJ1-1,TRBV15,NA,CATSRDMASTEAFF,TGTGCCACCAGCAGAGATATGGCAAGCACTGAAGCTTTCTTT
NA,TRBJ2-2,TRBV9,NA,CASSVGGGYSGELFF,TGTGCCAGCAGCGTAGGTGGGGGGTACTCCGGGGAGCTGTTTTTT
NA,TRBJ2-3,TRBV9,NA,CASSVVPVSTDTQYF,TGTGCCAGCAGCGTAGTCCCAGTTAGCACAGATACGCAGTATTTT
NA,TRBJ1-5,TRBV27,NA,CASSSTGNQPQHF,TGTGCCAGCAGTTCAACAGGGAATCAGCCCCAGCATTTT
NA,TRBJ2-1,TRBV11-2,TRBD2,CASSSGGSYNEQFF,TGTGCCAGCAGTAGCGGGGGTTCCTACAATGAGCAGTTCTTC
NA,TRBJ2-3,TRBV10-1,NA,CASSELWGASTDTQYF,TGCGCCAGCAGTGAGTTGTGGGGGGCTAGCACAGATACGCAGTATTTT
NA,TRBJ1-3,TRBV11-2,NA,CASSSTKDVTGNTIYF,TGTGCCAGCAGCTCTACGAAGGACGTCACTGGAAACACCATATATTTT
NA,TRBJ2-7,TRBV27,NA,CASSLRAGVYEQYF,TGTGCCAGCAGTTTAAGGGCAGGGGTGTACGAGCAGTACTTC
once,TRBJ2-5,TRBV7-9,NA,CASSSRGPARQETQYF,TGTGCCAGCAGCTCACGAGGGCCAGCCAGACAAGAGACCCAGTACTTC
NA,TRBJ2-5,TRBV2,NA,CASSAGYLGETQYF,TGTGCCAGCAGTGCTGGGTACCTGGGAGAGACCCAGTACTTC
NA,TRBJ2-7,TRBV5-8,TRBD1,CASRQTDRGDYEQYF,TGTGCCAGCAGACAGACAGACAGGGGAGACTACGAGCAGTACTTC
NA,TRBJ1-5,TRBV13,NA,CASSSQGSNQPQHF,TGTGCCAGCAGCTCGCAGGGGAGCAATCAGCCCCAGCATTTT